Shown below are 28 T cell receptor beta chains from a single sample sequenced in a study of Ad26.COV2.S vaccination and SARS-CoV-2 variants. Assay: immunoSEQ multiplex PCR; the TCRdb copy retains only in-frame clones and omits some. The sample has 300,000 to 400,000 clones, 86% seen once. Specified treatment: approximately 18 received Ad26.COV2.S at low or high dose, single or two shots; roughly 5 received placebo; per-sample allocation not given. Following the first vaccine or placebo injection, samples were taken on day 63. The material sequenced was peripheral blood, taken in a trial of Ad26.COV2.S vaccine versus placebo. Every receptor here comes from a person aged 18-65 years who received the Ad26.COV2.S COVID-19 vaccine or a placebo.

V and J are TRBV3-1 (or the pseudogene TRBV3-2) and TRBJ1-5; 10 nucleotides agree with TRBD1. CDR3 length equals 20 residues. Germline lookup yields CDR1 LGHDT and CDR2 YNNKEL (reference sequence). The V and J ends lost 3 bases and 2 bases, in that order; junction bases with no gene match: 16. CDR3 nucleotide sequence: TGTGCCAGCAGCCACGTACCGGGACAGGGGATTTCTGTAGGCAATCAGCCCCAGCATTTT. This codes for CASSHVPGQGISVGNQPQHF.

This clone was detected only once. The genes are TRBV27 and TRBJ2-1; 10 bases are a match to TRBD1. Germline V gives CDR1 MNHEY, CDR2 SMNVEV (reference sequence). The CDR3 is made up of 16 amino acids. The V and J ends lost 4 bases and 6 bases, in that order; junction bases with no gene match: 9. The CDR3 sequence is CASSSLGTGAPNEQFF. In DNA form, the CDR3 reads TGTGCCAGCAGTTCACTAGGGACAGGGGCCCCCAATGAGCAGTTCTTC.

This rearrangement joins TRBV5-4 to TRBJ2-7, with 7 bases lining up with TRBD2. This CDR3 contains 14 residues. After removal of 4 bases from V and 2 bases from J, the junction contained 6 bases not matched to a gene. CDR1 is SGHNT and CDR2 is YYREEE in the germline V gene (reference sequence). CDR3 residues: CASSPGGGTYEQYF. CDR3 DNA sequence: TGTGCCAGCAGCCCTGGGGGGGGAACCTACGAGCAGTACTTC. Combining the CDR3 with reference TRBV5-4 and TRBJ2-7 gives the whole variable domain ETGVTQSPTHLIKTRGQQVTLRCSSQSGHNTVSWYQQALGQGPQFIFQYYREEENGRGNFPPRFSGLQFPNYSSELNVNALELDDSALYLCASSPGGGTYEQYFGPGTRLTVT.

This clone has just a few counts. The V call is TRBV11-2, the J call TRBJ1-5; no firm D call. Trimming removed 3 bases at V and 7 bases at J, with 16 bases between. Germline CDR1 and CDR2: SGHAT and FQNNGV. The CDR3 has 15 residues. The CDR3 DNA sequence: TGTGCCAGCAGCTTTCAGAAACACGAAGGACAGCCCCAGCATTTT. Its protein is CASSFQKHEGQPQHF.

This chain connects TRBV29-1 to TRBJ1-1, with D unclear. Germline assignment: CDR1 SQVTM and CDR2 ANQGSEA. The CDR3 spans 12 residues. Trimming removed 2 bases at V and 10 bases at J, with 14 bases between. DNA for the CDR3: TGCAGCGTTGAAAATTTGGCCTTGGGAGCTTTCTTT. Translation gives CSVENLALGAFF.

V gene TRBV18 combines with J gene TRBJ2-2; D perhaps matches TRBD1 (6 bases). The CDR3 contains 17 residues. V lost 6 bases, J lost 0 bases, and 17 bases lay in between. From germline, CDR1 is KGHSH and CDR2 LQKENI. CDR3 protein: CASSPEGGAANTGELFF. CDR3 coding DNA: TGTGCCAGCTCCCCAGAAGGGGGTGCTGCGAACACCGGGGAGCTGTTTTTT. Full variable domain (outside the CDR3, taken from reference TRBV18 and TRBJ2-2): NAGVMQNPRHLVRRRGQEARLRCSPMKGHSHVYWYRQLPEEGLKFMVYLQKENIIDESGMPKERFSAEFPKEGPSILRIQQVVRGDSAAYFCASSPEGGAANTGELFFGEGSRLTVL.

V is TRBV11-1 and J is TRBJ1-1; unclear D gene. In germline, CDR1 is SGHAT, CDR2 FQDESV (reference sequence). The CDR3 runs to 16 residues. The V gene lost 4 bases and the J gene lost 0 bases, with 15 bases spanning the gap. Written as DNA, the CDR3 is TGTGCCAGCAGCTCCTCGGCAGACGGGATGAACACTGAAGCTTTCTTT. Translated: CASSSSADGMNTEAFF.

V gene TRBV30 combines with J gene TRBJ1-3; D uncertain. The CDR3 runs 11 residues. Trimming left V 5 bases short and J 4 bases short, with 6 bases between. In germline, CDR1 is GTSNPN, CDR2 SVGIG (reference sequence). The CDR3 here is CAWERGNTIYF. The CDR3 DNA is TGTGCCTGGGAGAGAGGAAACACCATATATTTT. Based on the CDR3 plus reference TRBV30 and TRBJ1-3, the full variable domain is SQTIHQWPATLVQPVGSPLSLECTVEGTSNPNLYWYRQAAGRGLQLLFYSVGIGQISSEVPQNLSASRPQDRQFILSSKKLLLSDSGFYLCAWERGNTIYFGEGSWLTVV.

This chain uses TRBV5-1 with TRBJ2-3; TRBD2 agrees at 8 bases. CDR1 SGHRS and CDR2 YFSETQ come from the germline V gene. The CDR3 totals 15 residues. Losses at the gene ends were 6 bases for V and 1 base for J; bases not matched to a gene: 7. CDR3 residues: CASNGLAGGTDTQYF. The CDR3 nucleotides are TGCGCCAGCAACGGGCTAGCGGGCGGCACAGATACGCAGTATTTT. Supplemented by reference TRBV5-1 and TRBJ2-3, the full variable domain reads KAGVTQTPRYLIKTRGQQVTLSCSPISGHRSVSWYQQTPGQGLQFLFEYFSETQRNKGNFPGRFSGRQFSNSRSEMNVSTLELGDSALYLCASNGLAGGTDTQYFGPGTRLTVL.

The genes are TRBV11-3 and TRBJ2-7; D is uncertain. CDR1 is SGHNT, CDR2 YENEEA, per germline. The V end was cut by 1 base, the J end by 2 bases, with 21 bases between. CDR3 length: 18 amino acids. CDR3 sequence (DNA): TGTGCCAGCAGCTTAGGCCCCGAAATCAGTTTCGAAACCTACGAGCAGTACTTC. Translated: CASSLGPEISFETYEQYF.

This chain links TRBV6-2 or TRBV6-3 with TRBJ1-5; D remains unclear. The V gene's germline CDR1 is MNHEY and CDR2 SVGEGT. The CDR3 sequence is 15 residues long. Between the trimmed V and J ends, which lost 2 bases and 5 bases, there was a span of 13 bases. CDR3: CASSYPRQGHQPQHF. CDR3 in DNA: TGTGCCAGCAGTTACCCCCGACAAGGCCATCAGCCCCAGCATTTT.

The V call is TRBV30, the J call TRBJ1-6; no definite D call. The CDR3 extends over 15 amino acids. V was pared by 0 bases and J by 7 bases, with 13 bases between. CDR1 is GTSNPN and CDR2 is SVGIG in the germline V gene (reference sequence). CDR3 in amino acids: CAWSVGQSVNSPLHF. In DNA, the CDR3 is TGTGCCTGGAGTGTAGGCCAGTCCGTCAATTCACCCCTCCACTTT. Full variable domain (outside the CDR3, taken from reference TRBV30 and TRBJ1-6): SQTIHQWPATLVQPVGSPLSLECTVEGTSNPNLYWYRQAAGRGLQLLFYSVGIGQISSEVPQNLSASRPQDRQFILSSKKLLLSDSGFYLCAWSVGQSVNSPLHFGNGTRLTVT.

The chain combines TRBV7-2 with TRBJ2-2, with D perhaps matching TRBD2 (6 bases). CDR1 and CDR2 (germline): SGHTA, FQGNSA. The CDR3 runs 15 residues. V lost 4 bases and J lost 4, with 13 bases in between. The CDR3 here is CASSSGRRATGELFF. The CDR3 DNA follows: TGTGCCAGCAGCTCGGGACGGAGGGCCACCGGGGAGCTGTTTTTT. Supplemented by reference TRBV7-2 and TRBJ2-2, the full variable domain reads GAGVSQSPSNKVTEKGKDVELRCDPISGHTALYWYRQSLGQGLEFLIYFQGNSAPDKSGLPSDRFSAERTGGSVSTLTIQRTQQEDSAVYLCASSSGRRATGELFFGEGSRLTVL.

This chain connects TRBV11-2 to TRBJ2-1; no reliable D call. CDR1 and CDR2 (germline): SGHAT, FQNNGV. V lost 1 base and J 2 bases, leaving 6 bases between the germline ends. The CDR3 sequence is 14 residues long. The CDR3 protein is CASSLGGAYNEQFF. DNA of the CDR3: TGTGCCAGCAGCTTAGGAGGTGCCTACAATGAGCAGTTCTTC.

This rearrangement joins TRBV6-5 to TRBJ1-1, with no clear D. The CDR3 is 14 amino acids. V was cut by 8 bases and J by 1 base, with 14 bases left in between. Looked up from germline, CDR1 is MNHEY and CDR2 is SVGAGI. CDR3 sequence (DNA): TGTGCCAGCGGGCCGAGGGCGCCGAACACTGAAGCTTTCTTT. Translation gives CASGPRAPNTEAFF.

This clone is a singleton in its sample. For the CDR3, the DNA is TGTGCCATCAGTGATGATCGGCAGGCCGGCACTGAAGCTTTCTTT. This gives the protein CAISDDRQAGTEAFF. The chain has TRBV10-3 and TRBJ1-1; D not certain. Germline V gene data show CDR1 as ENHRY and CDR2 as SYGVKD. Deletions cut 3 bases from V and 4 bases from J, with 15 bases between. This CDR3 spans 15 amino acids.

V is TRBV4-1 and J is TRBJ1-4; the D gene is possibly TRBD1 (6 bases). The CDR3 loop spans 14 amino acids. Trimming left V 5 bases short and J 4 bases short, with 11 bases between. Looked up from germline, CDR1 is MGHRA and CDR2 is YSYEKL. CDR3 coding DNA: TGCGCCAGCAGCGTAACAGGGTTTAATGAAAAACTGTTTTTT. This sequence encodes CASSVTGFNEKLFF.

V and J are TRBV18 and TRBJ1-1; D might be TRBD1 (5 bases). V was shortened by 2 bases and J by 2 bases, with 12 bases between the two germline ends. This CDR3 contains 15 residues. The V gene's germline CDR1 is KGHSH and CDR2 LQKENI. CDR3 protein: CASSPAGGTNTEAFF. CDR3 DNA: TGTGCCAGCTCACCAGCCGGGGGGACCAACACTGAAGCTTTCTTT.

The chain couples TRBV11-3 to TRBJ2-1; D gene unclear. With 5 bases removed from V and 3 bases from J, the gap between germline ends came to 11 bases. The V gene's germline CDR1 is SGHNT and CDR2 YENEEA. The CDR3 contains 14 residues. The DNA of the CDR3 is TGTGCCAGCAGCCTCTCGTCGAGCTACAATGAGCAGTTCTTC. Translation: CASSLSSSYNEQFF.

The chain has TRBV4-1 and TRBJ1-6, with 7 bases matching TRBD1. Germline assignment: CDR1 MGHRA and CDR2 YSYEKL. The length of the CDR3 is 16 residues. Trimming took 3 bases from V and 4 from J; bases not matched to a gene: 6. In DNA, the CDR3 is TGCGCCAGCAGCCACCCCGGACAGGTTTATAATTCACCCCTCCACTTT. As protein: CASSHPGQVYNSPLHF.

This sequence joins TRBV5-5 and TRBJ1-6; 11 nucleotides line up with TRBD1. Germline V gene data show CDR1 as SGHKS and CDR2 as YYEKEE (reference sequence). J was trimmed by 0 bases and V by 0 bases; bases with no gene match: 8. CDR3 length: 20 residues. CDR3 in amino acids: CASSLASRTGGASYNSPLHF. DNA of the CDR3: TGTGCCAGCAGCTTGGCCTCGAGGACAGGGGGCGCCTCCTATAATTCACCCCTCCACTTT. Drawing the rest from reference TRBV5-5 and TRBJ1-6, the complete variable domain is DAGVTQSPTHLIKTRGQQVTLRCSPISGHKSVSWYQQVLGQGPQFIFQYYEKEERGRGNFPDRFSARQFPNYSSELNVNALLLGDSALYLCASSLASRTGGASYNSPLHFGNGTRLTVT.

The chain couples TRBV6-2 or TRBV6-3 to TRBJ1-2, with D uncertain. Trimming took 0 bases from V and 4 from J, leaving 9 bases between them. The germline V gene has CDR1 MNHEY and CDR2 SVGEGT. The CDR3 covers 14 residues. The CDR3 sequence is CASSYSKSGYGYTF. CDR3 bases: TGTGCCAGCAGTTACTCGAAAAGCGGCTATGGCTACACCTTC.

This clone was seen only a few times. The rearrangement uses TRBV9 and TRBJ2-5; D is uncertain. Germline V gives CDR1 SGDLS, CDR2 YYNGEE. The ends were cut back, 0 bases at V and 1 base at J, with 13 bases in the middle. This CDR3 contains 16 residues. The CDR3 DNA reads as TGTGCCAGCAGCGTAGCTACGATGGGCGGCCAAGAGACCCAGTACTTC. Protein sequence: CASSVATMGGQETQYF.

The V call is TRBV9, the J call TRBJ2-2; tentatively, D is TRBD2 (5 bases). The CDR3 sequence is 16 residues long. Trimming pared 3 bases from V and 5 bases from J, leaving 17 bases between. Per the germline V gene, CDR1 is SGDLS and CDR2 is YYNGEE. CDR3 bases: TGTGCCAGCAGCGACTCGGGGAGTTGGAGAACCGGGGAGCTGTTTTTT. Translated: CASSDSGSWRTGELFF.

The table lists this clone with a count of one. The V and J genes are TRBV5-3 and TRBJ1-1; D is undetermined. TRBV5-3 carries the ORF label, with uncertain function. This CDR3 region has 9 residues. Trimming cost V 7 bases and J 6 bases, with 4 bases left between them. The CDR3 sequence is CARLAEAFF. DNA of the CDR3: TGTGCCAGACTGGCTGAAGCTTTCTTT.

V usage is TRBV10-3 and J usage is TRBJ1-2; D gene unclear. Per germline, CDR1 ENHRY and CDR2 SYGVKD. The CDR3 consists of 12 residues. V lost 0 bases, J lost 5 bases, and 4 bases lay in between. CDR3: CAISESEYGYTF. In DNA, the CDR3 is TGTGCCATCAGTGAGTCGGAGTATGGCTACACCTTC.

V and J are TRBV7-9 and TRBJ2-1; D is possibly TRBD1 (6 bases). CDR3 size: 17 residues. Trimming took 1 base from V and 4 from J, leaving 17 bases between them. CDR1 and CDR2 (germline): SEHNR, FQNEAQ (reference sequence). The CDR3 loop reads CASSLGAQGTVYNEQFF. As DNA, the CDR3 is TGTGCCAGCAGCTTAGGGGCGCAGGGGACCGTGTACAATGAGCAGTTCTTC. The full variable domain, its missing parts supplied by reference TRBV7-9 and TRBJ2-1, is DTGVSQNPRHKITKRGQNVTFRCDPISEHNRLYWYRQTLGQGPEFLTYFQNEAQLEKSRLLSDRFSAERPKGSFSTLEIQRTEQGDSAMYLCASSLGAQGTVYNEQFFGPGTRLTVL.

In this sample, this clone turned up once. The chain joins TRBV12-3 or TRBV12-4 to TRBJ2-7, with no clear D. This CDR3 has 12 amino acids. V was pared by 4 bases and J by 2 bases, with 6 bases between. Here the CDR3 reads CASSSTPYEQYF. CDR3 in DNA: TGTGCCAGCAGTTCAACCCCCTACGAGCAGTACTTC.